Shown below are 27 T cell receptor beta chains from a single sample sequenced in a study of CD8 T cells in ankylosing spondylitis (dated by TCRdb to the late 2010s). Library prep was done by 5' RACE. Sequenced using an Illumina HiSeq 2500. TCRdb passed the public sequencing reads through fastp at Q25 and MiXCR, retaining productive beta sequences. Every CDR3 protein is listed once, alongside the most common genes and DNA of its rows. The sample contains 200,000 to 300,000 distinct CDR3 sequences, over 30% of them found a single time. The top ten clones comprise around 4.5% of the sample. Material for sequencing was blood, either unsorted or a sorted T cell fraction (not recorded which). These receptors all come from a male donor with ankylosing spondylitis or in good health (not recorded which).

There are a few counts of this clonotype. The gene calls are TRBV5-5 and TRBJ2-2; 7 bases agree with TRBD1. The germline CDR1 and CDR2 sequences are SGHKS and YYEKEE (reference sequence). CDR3 size: 15 residues. J lost 4 bases, V lost 6 bases, and 9 bases had no gene match. This CDR3 reads CASTDRVSGTGELFF. In DNA form, the CDR3 reads TGTGCCAGCACAGACAGGGTCAGTGGCACCGGGGAGCTGTTTTTT.

The CDR3 spells CSATDRTYEQYF. The CDR3 nucleotides are TGCAGTGCTACCGACAGAACCTACGAGCAGTACTTC. This rearrangement joins TRBV20-1 to TRBJ2-7; D is possibly TRBD1 (5 bases). V lost 4 bases to trimming and J lost 2 bases, with 9 bases between them. Germline CDR1 DFQATT, CDR2 SNEGSKA (reference sequence). The CDR3 has 12 amino acids.

This clonotype showed up just a few times. This chain uses TRBV12-3 or TRBV12-4 with TRBJ1-4, with TRBD1 matching over 9 bases. Losses at the gene ends were 7 bases for V and 8 bases for J; bases not matched to a gene: 8. CDR3 length equals 14 residues. CDR3: CASTPGQGEEKLFF. For the CDR3, the DNA is TGTGCCAGCACCCCGGGACAGGGAGAGGAAAAACTGTTTTTT.

This chain uses TRBV4-2 with TRBJ1-2; TRBD1 agrees at 9 bases. Losses at the gene ends were 4 bases for V and 0 bases for J; bases not matched to a gene: 6. The germline V gene encodes CDR1 LGHNA and CDR2 YNFKEQ. The CDR3 totals 16 residues. CDR3 amino acids: CASSPGTGKANYGYTF. The CDR3 DNA is TGTGCCAGCAGCCCAGGGACAGGGAAAGCTAACTATGGCTACACCTTC.

The V call is TRBV12-2, the J call TRBJ1-1; the DNA was not used to check the table's D call, TRBD1. TRBV12-2 is noted as a pseudogene. The CDR3 spans 16 residues. CDR3 DNA sequence: TGTGCAAGTCGCTTAACATGTCGCGACAGGGTCCCTGAAGCTTTCTTT. Its protein product is CASRLTCRDRVPEAFF.

The V and J genes are TRBV18 and TRBJ2-2; D ambiguous. The length of the CDR3 is 13 residues. The germline gives CDR1 KGHSH, CDR2 LQKENI. Trimming cost V 2 bases and J 8 bases, with 9 bases left between them. CDR3 loop: CASSPNTGGELFF. The CDR3 nucleotides read TGTGCCAGCTCACCAAACACCGGTGGGGAGCTGTTTTTT.

This chain joins TRBV7-6 and TRBJ2-2, with 11 bases fitting TRBD2. CDR3 length: 16 residues. CDR1 SGHVS and CDR2 FNYEAQ come from the germline V gene. Trimming took 4 bases from V and 4 from J; bases not matched to a gene: 5. The CDR3 nucleotides read TGTGCCAGCAGCTCGACTAGCGGGGAGGGCACCGGGGAGCTGTTTTTT. This translates into CASSSTSGEGTGELFF.

The chain links TRBV7-8 to TRBJ2-5; D could derive from TRBD1 or TRBD2 (7 bases each). V lost 4 bases to trimming and J lost 3 bases, with 12 bases between them. Germline CDR1 reads SGHVS; CDR2 reads FQNEAQ. The CDR3 is 14 amino acids. Here the CDR3 reads CASSYPGGEETQYF. The CDR3 DNA follows: TGTGCCAGCAGCTACCCAGGGGGGGAAGAGACCCAGTACTTC.

The chain employs TRBV4-2 and TRBJ2-5; 7 bases agree with TRBD2. CDR1 LGHNA and CDR2 YNFKEQ come from the germline V gene. The ends lost 3 bases at V and 4 bases at J; junction bases unmatched: 8. The CDR3 length is 15 residues. The CDR3 sequence is CASSHPSGAGETQYF. The CDR3 DNA reads TGTGCCAGCAGCCATCCCAGCGGGGCAGGAGAGACCCAGTACTTC.

This chain links TRBV20-1 with TRBJ2-1, with 7 bases identical to TRBD1. J lost 10 bases, V lost 5 bases, and 8 bases had no gene match. Germline assignment: CDR1 DFQATT and CDR2 SNEGSKA (reference sequence). The CDR3 extends over 12 amino acids. Here the CDR3 reads CSASRTGREQFF. In DNA form, the CDR3 reads TGCAGTGCTTCCCGGACAGGAAGGGAGCAGTTCTTC.

This clonotype has a handful of counts. The genes are TRBV5-1 and TRBJ2-7; tentative D call: TRBD1 (5 bases). From germline, CDR1 is SGHRS and CDR2 YFSETQ. Trimming removed 5 bases at V and 7 bases at J, with 13 bases between. The CDR3 extends over 12 amino acids. CDR3 loop: CASSSGLQEQYF. The DNA of the CDR3 is TGCGCCAGCAGTTCAGGGTTGCAGGAGCAGTACTTC. The full variable domain, completed using reference TRBV5-1 and TRBJ2-7, is KAGVTQTPRYLIKTRGQQVTLSCSPISGHRSVSWYQQTPGQGLQFLFEYFSETQRNKGNFPGRFSGRQFSNSRSEMNVSTLELGDSALYLCASSSGLQEQYFGPGTRLTVT.

The rearrangement joins TRBV20-1 to TRBJ2-5; no reliable D call. The CDR3 loop spans 13 amino acids. The ends were cut back, 2 bases at V and 1 base at J, with 8 bases in the middle. CDR1 is DFQATT, CDR2 SNEGSKA, per germline (reference sequence). The CDR3 is CSARYALQETQYF. As DNA, the CDR3 is TGCAGTGCTAGATACGCTCTCCAAGAGACCCAGTACTTC.

This clonotype has a handful of counts. The V call is TRBV6-1, the J call TRBJ1-2; D unresolved. The CDR3 contains 16 residues. The germline CDR1 and CDR2 sequences are MNHNS and SASEGT. Deletions cut 6 bases from V and 3 bases from J, with 20 bases between. CDR3 loop: CASSTTFQDSHYGYTF. The CDR3 region has the DNA TGTGCCAGCAGCACGACCTTTCAGGATTCCCACTATGGCTACACCTTC.

This clonotype was recorded many times. This chain joins TRBV20-1 and TRBJ2-1, with 9 positions matching TRBD1. CDR1 DFQATT and CDR2 SNEGSKA come from the germline V gene (reference sequence). This CDR3 region has 14 residues. V was pared by 1 base and J by 10 bases, with 8 bases of the junction left unmatched. The CDR3 DNA reads as TGCAGTGCTAGAGGGACAGGGGCTCACCGGGAGCAGTTCTTC. Amino acid sequence: CSARGTGAHREQFF.

This chain connects TRBV21-1 to TRBJ1-2; TRBD1, the table's D call, was not compared with the DNA. TRBV21-1 is a pseudogene. The CDR3 extends over 14 amino acids. In DNA form, the CDR3 reads TGTGCCAGTCCAGGACAGTCTCCAATTGGTGGCTACACCTTC. Its translation: CASPGQSPIGGYTF.

This clonotype was counted only a few times. V usage is TRBV18 and J usage is TRBJ2-3, with 11 positions matching TRBD2. CDR3 size: 15 residues. Germline-derived CDR1 and CDR2 are KGHSH and LQKENI. V lost 5 bases, J lost 3 bases, and 4 bases stayed unmatched. CDR3 amino acids: CASSSTSGETDTQYF. In DNA, the CDR3 is TGTGCCAGCTCATCGACTAGCGGGGAGACAGATACGCAGTATTTT. Filled out from reference TRBV18 and TRBJ2-3, the complete variable domain reads NAGVMQNPRHLVRRRGQEARLRCSPMKGHSHVYWYRQLPEEGLKFMVYLQKENIIDESGMPKERFSAEFPKEGPSILRIQQVVRGDSAAYFCASSSTSGETDTQYFGPGTRLTVL.

The chain is built from TRBV20-1 and TRBJ1-5; 11 nucleotides line up with TRBD1. V shed 6 bases and J 3 bases; nucleotides not matched to a gene: 10. Germline CDR1 and CDR2: DFQATT and SNEGSKA (reference sequence). The CDR3 loop spans 16 amino acids. The DNA of the CDR3 is TGCAGTGCCGGTGGAGGGACAGGGGGATTCAATCAGCCCCAGCATTTT. Its protein product is CSAGGGTGGFNQPQHF.

This clonotype occurred a few times. The genes are TRBV12-3 or TRBV12-4 and TRBJ2-5; D might be TRBD2 (7 bases). V was pared by 8 bases and J by 1 base, with 14 bases between. The CDR3 spans 14 residues. The CDR3 reads CASSLGGGQETQYF. Here the CDR3 DNA reads TGTGCCAGCTCATTAGGGGGGGGCCAAGAGACCCAGTACTTC.

In this sample, this clonotype turned up a few times. The chain recombines TRBV7-8 with TRBJ1-1, with D tentatively TRBD1 (5 bases). Trimming shortened V by 5 bases and J by 7 bases, and 17 bases separated the two germline ends. CDR3 size: 14 residues. Germline CDR1 reads SGHVS; CDR2 reads FQNEAQ. The CDR3 protein is CASSPLGDGREAFF. The CDR3 coding sequence is TGTGCCAGCAGCCCTTTGGGGGACGGCCGTGAAGCTTTCTTT. The variable domain in full, completed from reference TRBV7-8 and TRBJ1-1, reads GAGVSQSPRYKVAKRGQDVALRCDPISGHVSLFWYQQALGQGPEFLTYFQNEAQLDKSGLPSDRFFAERPEGSVSTLKIQRTQQEDSAVYLCASSPLGDGREAFFGQGTRLTVV.

This chain joins TRBV6-2 or TRBV6-3 and TRBJ2-5; D could derive from TRBD1 or TRBD2 (6 bases each). This CDR3 comprises 13 residues. Per germline, CDR1 MNHEY and CDR2 SVGEGT. With 7 bases removed from V and 2 bases from J, the gap between germline ends came to 11 bases. The CDR3 nucleotides are TGTGCCAGCATACCGGGGGCGCAAGAGACCCAGTACTTC. It codes for CASIPGAQETQYF.

This clonotype was found a few times. This rearrangement joins TRBV20-1 to TRBJ2-5; the match to TRBD1 covers 7 bases. Germline V gives CDR1 DFQATT, CDR2 SNEGSKA (reference sequence). The CDR3 spans 13 residues. V shed 6 bases and J 5 bases; nucleotides not matched to a gene: 9. The CDR3: CSAYSTGYETQYF. In DNA, the CDR3 is TGCAGTGCCTACTCGACAGGGTACGAGACCCAGTACTTC.

This clonotype was counted a few times. The chain couples TRBV15 to TRBJ2-3; no clear D. Trimming took off 5 bases at V and 5 bases at J, with 8 bases between the two ends. Germline V lookup: CDR1 LNHNV, CDR2 YYDKDF (reference sequence). The CDR3 has 12 amino acids. CDR3 sequence: CATSSVLDTQYF. The CDR3 DNA reads as TGTGCCACCAGCTCTGTACTAGATACGCAGTATTTT.

V is TRBV18 and J is TRBJ2-3; TRBD2 aligns across 8 bases. Germline V gene lookup returns CDR1 KGHSH and CDR2 LQKENI. Germline trimming cut 4 bases from V and 5 bases from J; bases unmatched to any gene: 8. The CDR3 extends over 15 amino acids. This CDR3 reads CASSLTGGYGDTQYF. The CDR3 coding sequence is TGTGCCAGCTCACTGACGGGGGGGTATGGAGATACGCAGTATTTT.

This clonotype has just a few counts. This rearrangement joins TRBV29-1 to TRBJ2-3; D might be TRBD2 (6 bases). Germline CDR1 reads SQVTM; CDR2 reads ANQGSEA. CDR3 length: 15 amino acids. The CDR3 region has the DNA TGCGTCGGGTCGGGGGTAGGCGGGATCACAGATACGCAGTATTTT. Amino acid sequence: CVGSGVGGITDTQYF.

This chain connects TRBV5-6 to TRBJ2-5; D is possibly TRBD1 (6 bases). Germline V lookup: CDR1 SGHDT, CDR2 YYEEEE. The CDR3 runs 16 residues. The V and J ends lost 0 bases and 9 bases respectively, with 21 bases between them. CDR3 sequence: CASSLEPRDTNWPQYF. The CDR3 DNA reads as TGTGCCAGCAGCTTGGAGCCCCGGGACACCAACTGGCCCCAGTACTTC.

The chain couples TRBV3-1 to TRBJ2-3; D call uncertain. V was cut by 3 bases and J by 6 bases, with 7 bases left in between. This CDR3 region has 12 residues. Germline lookup yields CDR1 LGHDT and CDR2 YNNKEL (reference sequence). This CDR3 reads CASSHRRDTQYF. CDR3 coding DNA: TGTGCCAGCAGCCATAGACGGGATACGCAGTATTTT.

V and J are TRBV7-3 and TRBJ2-3, with 9 bases aligning to TRBD1. The CDR3 extends over 15 amino acids. V shed 2 bases and J 3 bases; nucleotides not matched to a gene: 3. Germline assignment: CDR1 SGHTA and CDR2 FQGTGA. The CDR3 sequence: CASSLWDRDTDTQYF. CDR3 nucleotides: TGTGCCAGCAGCTTATGGGACAGGGATACAGATACGCAGTATTTT.